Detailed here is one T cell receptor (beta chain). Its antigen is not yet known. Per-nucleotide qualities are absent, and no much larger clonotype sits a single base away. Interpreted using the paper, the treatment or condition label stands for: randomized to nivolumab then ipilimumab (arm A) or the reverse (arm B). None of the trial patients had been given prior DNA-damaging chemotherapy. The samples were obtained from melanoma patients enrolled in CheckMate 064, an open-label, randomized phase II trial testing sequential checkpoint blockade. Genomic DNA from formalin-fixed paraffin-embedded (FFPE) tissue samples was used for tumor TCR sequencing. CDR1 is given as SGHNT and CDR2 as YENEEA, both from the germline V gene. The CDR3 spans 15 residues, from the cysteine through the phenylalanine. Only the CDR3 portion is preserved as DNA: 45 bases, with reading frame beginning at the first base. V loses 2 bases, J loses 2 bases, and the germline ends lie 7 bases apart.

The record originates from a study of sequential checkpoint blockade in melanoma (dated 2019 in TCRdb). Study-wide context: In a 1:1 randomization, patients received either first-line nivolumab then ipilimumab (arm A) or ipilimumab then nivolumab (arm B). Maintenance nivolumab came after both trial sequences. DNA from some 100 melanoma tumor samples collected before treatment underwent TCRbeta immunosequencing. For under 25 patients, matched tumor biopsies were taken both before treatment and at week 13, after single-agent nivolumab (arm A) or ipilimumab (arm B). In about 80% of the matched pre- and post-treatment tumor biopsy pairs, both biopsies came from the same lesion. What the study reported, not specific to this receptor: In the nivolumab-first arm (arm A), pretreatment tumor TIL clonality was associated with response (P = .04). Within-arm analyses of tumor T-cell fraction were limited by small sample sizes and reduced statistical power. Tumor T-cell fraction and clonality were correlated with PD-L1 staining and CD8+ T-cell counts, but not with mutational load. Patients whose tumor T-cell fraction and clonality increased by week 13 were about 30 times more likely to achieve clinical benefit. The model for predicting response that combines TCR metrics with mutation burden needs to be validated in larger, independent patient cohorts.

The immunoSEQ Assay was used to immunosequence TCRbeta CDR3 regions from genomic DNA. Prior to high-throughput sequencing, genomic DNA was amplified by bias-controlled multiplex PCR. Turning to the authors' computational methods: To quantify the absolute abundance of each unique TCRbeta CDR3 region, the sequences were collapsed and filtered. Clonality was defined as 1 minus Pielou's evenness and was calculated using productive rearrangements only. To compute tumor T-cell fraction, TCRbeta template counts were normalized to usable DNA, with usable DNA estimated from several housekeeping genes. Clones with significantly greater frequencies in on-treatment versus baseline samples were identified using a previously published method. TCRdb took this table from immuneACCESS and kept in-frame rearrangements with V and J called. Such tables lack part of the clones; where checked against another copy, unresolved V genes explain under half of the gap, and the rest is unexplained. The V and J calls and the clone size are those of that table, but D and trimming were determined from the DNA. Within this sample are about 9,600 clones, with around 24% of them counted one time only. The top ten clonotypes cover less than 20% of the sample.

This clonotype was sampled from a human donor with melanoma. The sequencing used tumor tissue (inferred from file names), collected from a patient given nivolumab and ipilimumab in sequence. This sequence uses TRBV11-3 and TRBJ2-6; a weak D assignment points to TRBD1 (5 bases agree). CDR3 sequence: CASSLPRAGANVLTF. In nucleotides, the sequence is TGTGCCAGCAGCTTACCCAGGGCTGGGGCCAACGTCCTGACTTTC.